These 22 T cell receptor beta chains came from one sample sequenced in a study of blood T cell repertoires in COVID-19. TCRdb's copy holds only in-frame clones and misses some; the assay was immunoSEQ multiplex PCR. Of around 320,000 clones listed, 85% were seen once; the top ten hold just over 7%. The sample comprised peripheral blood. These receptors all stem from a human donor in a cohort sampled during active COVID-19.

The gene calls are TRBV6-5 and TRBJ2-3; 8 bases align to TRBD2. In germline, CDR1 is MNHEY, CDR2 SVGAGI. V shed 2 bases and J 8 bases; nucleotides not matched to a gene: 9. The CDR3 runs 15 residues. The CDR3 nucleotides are TGTGCCAGCAGTTACCGGGAGGGGGTTACCGGTACGCAGTATTTT. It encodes CASSYREGVTGTQYF.

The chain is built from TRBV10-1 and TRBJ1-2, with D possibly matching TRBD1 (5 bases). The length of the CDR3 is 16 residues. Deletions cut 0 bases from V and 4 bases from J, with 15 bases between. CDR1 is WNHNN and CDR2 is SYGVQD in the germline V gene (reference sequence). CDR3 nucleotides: TGCGCCAGCAGTGAGTCCCTGTTCGACGACAGCTATGGCTACACCTTC. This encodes CASSESLFDDSYGYTF.

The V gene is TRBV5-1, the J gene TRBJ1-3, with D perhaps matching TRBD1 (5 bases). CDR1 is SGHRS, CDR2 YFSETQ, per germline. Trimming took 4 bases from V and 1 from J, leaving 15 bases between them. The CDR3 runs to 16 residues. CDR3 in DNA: TGCGCCAGCAGCCTCCATCCCGGGGGATCTGGAAACACCATATATTTT. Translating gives CASSLHPGGSGNTIYF.

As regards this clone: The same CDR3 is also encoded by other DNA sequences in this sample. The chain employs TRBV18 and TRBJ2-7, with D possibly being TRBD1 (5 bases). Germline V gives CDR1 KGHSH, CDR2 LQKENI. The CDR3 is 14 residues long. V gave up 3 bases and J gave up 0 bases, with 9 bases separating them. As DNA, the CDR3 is TGTGCCAGCTCACCCGACAGAAGCTCCTACGAGCAGTACTTC. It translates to CASSPDRSSYEQYF.

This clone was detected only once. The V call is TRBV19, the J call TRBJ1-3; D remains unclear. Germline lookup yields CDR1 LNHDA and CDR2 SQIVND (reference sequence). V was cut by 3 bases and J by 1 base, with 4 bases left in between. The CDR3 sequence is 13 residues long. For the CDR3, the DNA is TGTGCCAGTAGTATGGAGTCTGGAAACACCATATATTTT. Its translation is CASSMESGNTIYF.

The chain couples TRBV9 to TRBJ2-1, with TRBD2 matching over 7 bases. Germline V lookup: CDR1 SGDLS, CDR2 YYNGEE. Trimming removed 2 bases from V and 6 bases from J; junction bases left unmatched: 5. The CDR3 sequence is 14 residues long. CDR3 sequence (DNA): TGTGCCAGCAGCGTCCGGGACTACCCCAATGAGCAGTTCTTC. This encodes CASSVRDYPNEQFF.

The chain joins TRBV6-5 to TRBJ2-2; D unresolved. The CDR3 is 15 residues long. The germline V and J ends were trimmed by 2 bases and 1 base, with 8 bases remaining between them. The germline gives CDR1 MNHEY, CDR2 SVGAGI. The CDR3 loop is CASSYKTVNTGELFF. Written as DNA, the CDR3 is TGTGCCAGCAGTTACAAAACAGTGAACACCGGGGAGCTGTTTTTT.

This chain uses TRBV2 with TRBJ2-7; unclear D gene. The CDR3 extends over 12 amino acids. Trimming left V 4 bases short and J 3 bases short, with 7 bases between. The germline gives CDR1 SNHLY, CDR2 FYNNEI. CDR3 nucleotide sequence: TGTGCCAGCAGTGTTTTTATCTACGAGCAGTACTTC. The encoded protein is CASSVFIYEQYF.

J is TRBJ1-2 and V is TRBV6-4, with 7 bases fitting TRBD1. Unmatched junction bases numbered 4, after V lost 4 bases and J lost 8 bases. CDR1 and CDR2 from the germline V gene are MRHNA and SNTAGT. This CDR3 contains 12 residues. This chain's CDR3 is CASSAGGTGYTF. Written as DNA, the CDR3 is TGTGCCAGCAGTGCAGGGGGTACGGGCTACACCTTC.

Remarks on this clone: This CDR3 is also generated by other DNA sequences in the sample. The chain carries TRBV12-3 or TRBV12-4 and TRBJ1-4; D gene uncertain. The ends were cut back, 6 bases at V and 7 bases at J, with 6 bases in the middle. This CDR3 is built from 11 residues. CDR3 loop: CASSPGEKLFF. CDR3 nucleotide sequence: TGTGCCAGCAGCCCAGGTGAAAAACTGTTTTTT.

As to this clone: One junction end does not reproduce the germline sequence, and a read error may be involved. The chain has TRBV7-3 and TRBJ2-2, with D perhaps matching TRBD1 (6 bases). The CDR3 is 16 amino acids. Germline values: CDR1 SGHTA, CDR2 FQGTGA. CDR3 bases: TGTGCCAGCAACTTAAATGGGGGCTCGAACACCGGGGAGCTGTTTTTT. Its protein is CASNLNGGSNTGELFF.

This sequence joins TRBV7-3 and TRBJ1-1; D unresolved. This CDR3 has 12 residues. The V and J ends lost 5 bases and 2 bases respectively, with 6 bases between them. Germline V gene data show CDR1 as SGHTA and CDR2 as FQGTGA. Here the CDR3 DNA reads TGTGCCAGCAGCCAGTATAACACTGAAGCTTTCTTT. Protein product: CASSQYNTEAFF.

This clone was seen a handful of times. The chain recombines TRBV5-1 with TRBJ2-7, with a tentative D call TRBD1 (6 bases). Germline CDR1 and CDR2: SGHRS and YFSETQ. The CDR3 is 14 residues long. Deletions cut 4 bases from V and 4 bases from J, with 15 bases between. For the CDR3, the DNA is TGCGCCAGCAGCCTAGAATGGCAGGGGTACGAGCAGTACTTC. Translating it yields CASSLEWQGYEQYF.

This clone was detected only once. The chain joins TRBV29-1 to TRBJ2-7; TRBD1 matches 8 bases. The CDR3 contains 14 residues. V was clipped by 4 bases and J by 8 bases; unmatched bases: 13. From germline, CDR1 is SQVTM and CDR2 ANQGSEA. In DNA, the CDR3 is TGCAGCGTTGCCTTCCCGGACAGGGCCATGCAGCAGTACTTC. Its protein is CSVAFPDRAMQQYF.

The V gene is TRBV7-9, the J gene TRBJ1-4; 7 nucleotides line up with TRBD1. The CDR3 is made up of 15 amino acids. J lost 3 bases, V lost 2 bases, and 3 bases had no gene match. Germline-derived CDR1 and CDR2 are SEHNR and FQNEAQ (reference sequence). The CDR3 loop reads CASSLKGAPNEKLFF. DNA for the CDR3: TGTGCCAGCAGCTTAAAGGGGGCCCCTAATGAAAAACTGTTTTTT. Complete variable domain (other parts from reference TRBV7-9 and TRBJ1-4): DTGVSQNPRHKITKRGQNVTFRCDPISEHNRLYWYRQTLGQGPEFLTYFQNEAQLEKSRLLSDRFSAERPKGSFSTLEIQRTEQGDSAMYLCASSLKGAPNEKLFFGSGTQLSVL.

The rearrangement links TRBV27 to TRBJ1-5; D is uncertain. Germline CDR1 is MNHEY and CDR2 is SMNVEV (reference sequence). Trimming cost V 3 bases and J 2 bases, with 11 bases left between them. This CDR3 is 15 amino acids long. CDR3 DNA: TGTGCCAGCAGTTTTGTCGGCGGTGGCAATCAGCCCCAGCATTTT. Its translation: CASSFVGGGNQPQHF.

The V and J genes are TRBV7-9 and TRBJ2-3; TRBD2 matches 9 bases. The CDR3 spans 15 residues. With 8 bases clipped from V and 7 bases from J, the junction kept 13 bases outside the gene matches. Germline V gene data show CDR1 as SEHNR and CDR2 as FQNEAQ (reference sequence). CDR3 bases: TGTGCCAGCGACGCGTTTGCGGGGGGGCCAAATACGCAGTATTTT. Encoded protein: CASDAFAGGPNTQYF.

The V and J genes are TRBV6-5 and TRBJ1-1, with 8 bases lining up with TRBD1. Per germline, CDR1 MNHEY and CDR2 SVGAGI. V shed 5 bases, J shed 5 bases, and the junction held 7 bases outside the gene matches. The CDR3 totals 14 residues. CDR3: CASSTRQGRTEAFF. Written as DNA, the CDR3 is TGTGCCAGCAGTACCAGACAGGGGAGGACTGAAGCTTTCTTT.

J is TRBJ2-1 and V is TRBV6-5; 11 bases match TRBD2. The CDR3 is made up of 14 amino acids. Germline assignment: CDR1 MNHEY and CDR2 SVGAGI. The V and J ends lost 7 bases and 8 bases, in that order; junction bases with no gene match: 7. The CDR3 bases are TGTGCCAGCAATAGACTAGCGGGGCTCGATGAGCAGTTCTTC. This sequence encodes CASNRLAGLDEQFF.

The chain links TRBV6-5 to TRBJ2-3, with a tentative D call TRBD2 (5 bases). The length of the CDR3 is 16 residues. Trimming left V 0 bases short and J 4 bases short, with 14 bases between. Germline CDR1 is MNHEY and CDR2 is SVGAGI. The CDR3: CASSYSTIPQSDTQYF. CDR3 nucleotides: TGTGCCAGCAGTTACTCGACTATCCCCCAATCAGATACGCAGTATTTT.

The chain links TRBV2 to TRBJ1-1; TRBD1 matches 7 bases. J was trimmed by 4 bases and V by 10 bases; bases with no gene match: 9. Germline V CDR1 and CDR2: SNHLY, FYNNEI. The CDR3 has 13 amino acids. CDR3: CAKSKGTATEAFF. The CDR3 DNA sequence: TGTGCCAAATCCAAGGGGACAGCCACTGAAGCTTTCTTT. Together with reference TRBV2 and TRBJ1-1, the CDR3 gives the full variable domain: EPEVTQTPSHQVTQMGQEVILRCVPISNHLYFYWYRQILGQKVEFLVSFYNNEISEKSEIFDDQFSVERPDGSNFTLKIRSTKLEDSAMYFCAKSKGTATEAFFGQGTRLTVV.

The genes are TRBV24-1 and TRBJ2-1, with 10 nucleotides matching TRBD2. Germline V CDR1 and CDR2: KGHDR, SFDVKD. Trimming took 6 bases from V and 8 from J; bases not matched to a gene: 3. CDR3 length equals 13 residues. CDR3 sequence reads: CATSLAGGHEQFF. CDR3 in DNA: TGTGCCACCAGTTTAGCGGGGGGCCATGAGCAGTTCTTC.